The 20 T cell receptor beta chains reported below all come from one sample, sequenced in a study of shared clonotypes between healthy human individuals. Sequencing was performed with immunoSEQ multiplex PCR; in TCRdb, only in-frame clones are kept and a portion is missing. The sample contains fewer than 850,000 clones, around 96% of which appear only once. It was CD45RO-negative cells, positively selected for CCR7, that made up naive CD8 cells, with terminally differentiated effector memory CD45RA+ cells excluded. Sample: naive CD8+ T cells sorted from blood. These receptors were obtained from a man aged 25-45 years in good health.

The rearrangement links TRBV27 to TRBJ1-1; D remains unclear. The CDR3 is 15 residues long. V shed 5 bases and J shed 1 base, with 14 bases lying between them. Germline loops: CDR1 MNHEY, CDR2 SMNVEV (reference sequence). The CDR3 coding sequence is TGTGCCAGCAGTGGATTGCGGATTGGGAACACTGAAGCTTTCTTT. This codes for CASSGLRIGNTEAFF.

This sequence joins TRBV5-1 and TRBJ2-7; possibly TRBD1 for D (6 bases). Germline lookup yields CDR1 SGHRS and CDR2 YFSETQ. The CDR3 covers 14 residues. Trimming took off 1 base at V and 6 bases at J, with 14 bases between the two ends. CDR3 nucleotides: TGCGCCAGCAGCTTGTTACAGGGCGGAGGCGAGCAGTACTTC. Encoded protein: CASSLLQGGGEQYF.

J is TRBJ2-6 and V is TRBV9; 7 positions match TRBD2. The CDR3 spans 19 residues. Germline values: CDR1 SGDLS, CDR2 YYNGEE. After removal of 0 bases from V and 0 bases from J, the junction contained 9 bases not matched to a gene. CDR3 in amino acids: CASSVATGGRGSGANVLTF. CDR3 sequence (DNA): TGTGCCAGCAGCGTAGCCACGGGGGGACGTGGCTCTGGGGCCAACGTCCTGACTTTC.

This sequence joins TRBV9 and TRBJ2-3, with 10 bases matching TRBD2. Looked up from germline, CDR1 is SGDLS and CDR2 is YYNGEE. The CDR3 runs to 13 residues. The V gene end was trimmed by 10 bases and the J gene end by 0 bases; junction bases not matched to a gene: 2. CDR3 nucleotides: TGTGCCGGACTAGCGGAGAGCACAGATACGCAGTATTTT. Translated: CAGLAESTDTQYF.

The chain combines TRBV4-1 with TRBJ2-7; D possibly corresponds to TRBD1 (7 bases). Germline CDR1 MGHRA, CDR2 YSYEKL. CDR3 length: 17 amino acids. The V end was cut by 2 bases, the J end by 3 bases, with 20 bases between. The CDR3 DNA reads TGCGCCAGCAGCCAATCTACGAACAGGGGAGGAAACTACGAGCAGTACTTC. Translation: CASSQSTNRGGNYEQYF.

The chain is built from TRBV5-1 and TRBJ1-5, with D unresolved. Trimming removed 1 base from V and 7 bases from J, with 9 bases in between. CDR1 is SGHRS, CDR2 YFSETQ, per germline. This CDR3 comprises 13 residues. CDR3 loop: CASSLFSGQPQHF. The DNA for the CDR3 is TGCGCCAGCAGCTTGTTTAGTGGGCAGCCCCAGCATTTT.

The rearrangement joins TRBV7-9 to TRBJ2-3; no firm D call. Germline CDR1 SEHNR, CDR2 FQNEAQ (reference sequence). The CDR3 spans 17 residues. Trimming took 2 bases from V and 2 from J, leaving 17 bases between them. CDR3 sequence (DNA): TGTGCCAGCAGCTTATTTTCGGAAGATGGGATCACAGATACGCAGTATTTT. Its translation: CASSLFSEDGITDTQYF. Drawing the rest from reference TRBV7-9 and TRBJ2-3, the complete variable domain is DTGVSQNPRHKITKRGQNVTFRCDPISEHNRLYWYRQTLGQGPEFLTYFQNEAQLEKSRLLSDRFSAERPKGSFSTLEIQRTEQGDSAMYLCASSLFSEDGITDTQYFGPGTRLTVL.

This clone came up once. The CDR3 bases are TGTGCCAGCAGTTTTAGGGGGGCCAGCCCCCCTGAAGCTTTCTTT. Its protein product is CASSFRGASPPEAFF. The rearrangement links TRBV28 to TRBJ1-1; D is possibly TRBD1 (6 bases). Germline CDR1 reads MDHEN; CDR2 reads SYDVKM. The CDR3 covers 15 residues. Trimming shortened V by 3 bases and J by 6 bases, and 17 bases separated the two germline ends.

This sequence joins TRBV11-2 and TRBJ2-1; 9 bases agree with TRBD2. The germline V gene has CDR1 SGHAT and CDR2 FQNNGV. The CDR3 is 17 amino acids. Trimming removed 5 bases from V and 3 bases from J; junction bases left unmatched: 11. CDR3 residues: CASSPVGSGRIYNEQFF. CDR3 in DNA: TGTGCCAGCAGCCCCGTCGGCAGCGGGAGGATCTACAATGAGCAGTTCTTC.

The chain combines TRBV9 with TRBJ2-7, with 8 positions matching TRBD1. Germline V CDR1 and CDR2: SGDLS, YYNGEE. This CDR3 is 15 amino acids long. V shed 3 bases and J 3 bases; nucleotides not matched to a gene: 8. CDR3 residues: CASSAEGDRSYEQYF. The CDR3 nucleotides read TGTGCCAGCAGCGCCGAGGGGGACAGGAGCTACGAGCAGTACTTC. The full variable domain, in which reference TRBV9 and TRBJ2-7 provide the parts outside the CDR3, is DSGVTQTPKHLITATGQRVTLRCSPRSGDLSVYWYQQSLDQGLQFLIQYYNGEERAKGNILERFSAQQFPDLHSELNLSSLELGDSALYFCASSAEGDRSYEQYFGPGTRLTVT.

This clone showed up just once. The chain is built from TRBV25-1 and TRBJ1-5; D may be TRBD1 (6 bases). The germline V and J ends were trimmed by 2 bases and 5 bases, with 16 bases remaining between them. Germline assignment: CDR1 MGHDK and CDR2 SYGVNS. This CDR3 has 16 residues. The CDR3: CASSESRWQGYQPQHF. CDR3 bases: TGTGCCAGCAGTGAAAGTCGGTGGCAGGGGTATCAGCCCCAGCATTTT.

This chain links TRBV7-9 with TRBJ2-7; D is perhaps TRBD1 (6 bases). With 5 bases removed from V and 6 bases from J, the gap between germline ends came to 11 bases. Looked up from germline, CDR1 is SEHNR and CDR2 is FQNEAQ (reference sequence). The CDR3 totals 12 residues. DNA for the CDR3: TGTGCCAGCAGCGCCTCAGGGGCCGAGCAGTACTTC. Its translation is CASSASGAEQYF.

The chain links TRBV28 to TRBJ2-7; 10 positions match TRBD1. Germline trimming cut 6 bases from V and 0 bases from J; bases unmatched to any gene: 5. This CDR3 contains 15 residues. CDR1 and CDR2 (germline): MDHEN, SYDVKM. The CDR3, as DNA: TGTGCCAGCAGCCCCGGGACAGGGGACTCCTACGAGCAGTACTTC. It encodes CASSPGTGDSYEQYF.

V gene TRBV7-6 combines with J gene TRBJ1-5, with D maybe TRBD1 (6 bases). The length of the CDR3 is 16 residues. V was shortened by 0 bases and J by 7 bases, with 16 bases between the two germline ends. Germline V gene sequence: CDR1 SGHVS, CDR2 FNYEAQ. The CDR3 is CASSLAGCVRGQPQHF. The CDR3 coding sequence is TGTGCCAGCAGCTTAGCGGGCTGTGTCAGGGGACAGCCCCAGCATTTT.

The chain recombines TRBV11-2 with TRBJ2-7; D gene unclear. Germline V gene data show CDR1 as SGHAT and CDR2 as FQNNGV. The CDR3 has 13 residues. V was clipped by 5 bases and J by 2 bases, with 10 bases between them. This CDR3 is CASSAPLAYEQYF. The DNA of the CDR3 is TGTGCCAGCAGCGCACCATTAGCCTACGAGCAGTACTTC.

The chain has TRBV6-5 and TRBJ2-1, with 12 bases identical to TRBD2. This CDR3 region has 15 residues. CDR1 and CDR2 (germline): MNHEY, SVGAGI. Trimming took 8 bases from V and 8 from J; bases not matched to a gene: 10. CDR3 sequence (DNA): TGTGCCAGCTCGGACTGGGCTAGCGGGAGGGATGAGCAGTTCTTC. Translation: CASSDWASGRDEQFF.

The genes are TRBV7-9 and TRBJ2-5, with a weak D call TRBD1 (6 bases). The V end was cut by 0 bases, the J end by 4 bases, with 9 bases between. The length of the CDR3 is 14 residues. Germline-derived CDR1 and CDR2 are SEHNR and FQNEAQ (reference sequence). The CDR3, as DNA: TGTGCCAGCAGCTTAGCCCCGACAGGAGAGACCCAGTACTTC. Encoded protein: CASSLAPTGETQYF.

The gene calls are TRBV15 and TRBJ2-7, with 7 bases that match TRBD1. From germline, CDR1 is LNHNV and CDR2 YYDKDF (reference sequence). The V and J ends lost 5 bases and 2 bases, in that order; junction bases with no gene match: 3. This CDR3 has 13 residues. The DNA for the CDR3 is TGTGCCACCAGCGAGGGGACAGCCTACGAGCAGTACTTC. Its protein is CATSEGTAYEQYF.

The rearrangement joins TRBV11-2 to TRBJ2-7; a possible D gene is TRBD2 (6 bases). V was shortened by 0 bases and J by 0 bases, with 9 bases between the two germline ends. Germline lookup yields CDR1 SGHAT and CDR2 FQNNGV. The CDR3 covers 15 residues. The CDR3 reads CASSLEGGPSYEQYF. The CDR3 coding sequence is TGTGCCAGCAGCTTAGAGGGAGGACCCTCCTACGAGCAGTACTTC.

The gene calls are TRBV10-2 and TRBJ1-3; no reliable D call. Trimming removed 4 bases at V and 0 bases at J, with 10 bases between. CDR3 length equals 15 residues. Germline V gene lookup returns CDR1 WSHSY and CDR2 SAAADI. The CDR3: CASSGAGNSGNTIYF. In DNA, the CDR3 is TGCGCCAGCAGTGGTGCAGGAAACTCTGGAAACACCATATATTTT.